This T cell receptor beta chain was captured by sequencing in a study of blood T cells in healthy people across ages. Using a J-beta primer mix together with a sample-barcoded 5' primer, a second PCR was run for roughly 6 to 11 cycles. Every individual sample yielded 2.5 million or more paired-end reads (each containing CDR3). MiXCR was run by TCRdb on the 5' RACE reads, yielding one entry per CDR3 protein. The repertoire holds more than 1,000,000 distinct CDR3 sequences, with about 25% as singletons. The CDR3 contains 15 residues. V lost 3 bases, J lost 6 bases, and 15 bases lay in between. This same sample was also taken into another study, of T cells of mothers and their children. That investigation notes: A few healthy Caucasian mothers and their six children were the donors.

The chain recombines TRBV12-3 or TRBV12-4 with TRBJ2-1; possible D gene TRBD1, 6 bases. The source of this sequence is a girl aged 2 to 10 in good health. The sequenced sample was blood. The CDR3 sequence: CASSFGGQSSNEQFF. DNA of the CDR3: TGTGCCAGCAGTTTCGGAGGACAGAGTTCCAATGAGCAGTTCTTC.